A selection of T cell receptor beta chains follows, all from one sample in a study of CD8+ T cells in alopecia areata. The data were produced by immunoSEQ multiplex PCR, yet TCRdb's version contains in-frame clones alone and is incomplete. The repertoire consists of 120,000 or so clones, with over 60% occurring once and the leading ten covering 5.7%. Sequenced here: CD4+ T cells sorted from blood, sampled at week 4, from a patient treated with tofacitinib. These TCRs come from a human donor with alopecia areata. Each CDR3 is given with its conserved first and last residue. Each record gives: J gene, CDR3 length, D gene, clone size, V gene, CDR3 protein, CDR3 DNA. D genes are given only for firm matches. A clone size is listed for some rows: how often the clone was seen (once, few, many), or a class if it is expanded.

J: TRBJ1-1; length: 13; D: TRBD1; size: -; V: TRBV5-1; CDR3: CASSSQGDTEAFF; DNA: TGCGCCAGCAGCTCACAGGGGGACACTGAAGCTTTCTTT
J: TRBJ2-2; length: 13; D: -; size: -; V: TRBV27; CDR3: CASRQYNTGELFF; DNA: TGTGCCAGCAGGCAGTATAACACCGGGGAGCTGTTTTTT
J: TRBJ1-1; length: 11; D: -; size: -; V: TRBV20-1; CDR3: CSARATWEAFF; DNA: TGCAGTGCTAGGGCGACATGGGAAGCTTTCTTT
J: TRBJ2-1; length: 13; D: -; size: -; V: TRBV11-3; CDR3: CASSVSRYNEQFF; DNA: TGTGCCAGCAGTGTTAGCCGGTACAATGAGCAGTTCTTC
J: TRBJ1-5; length: 15; D: TRBD1; size: -; V: TRBV19; CDR3: CASSPTGTGARPQHF; DNA: TGTGCCAGTAGTCCAACCGGGACAGGAGCGCGGCCCCAGCATTTT
J: TRBJ2-7; length: 15; D: TRBD1; size: once; V: TRBV6-5; CDR3: CASSSRTGAQNEQYF; DNA: TGTGCCAGCAGTTCACGAACAGGGGCCCAAAACGAGCAGTACTTC
J: TRBJ1-3; length: 14; D: -; size: -; V: TRBV5-4; CDR3: CASSLREPGNTIYF; DNA: TGTGCCAGCAGCCTAAGAGAACCCGGAAACACCATATATTTT
J: TRBJ2-6; length: 18; D: TRBD2; size: once; V: TRBV5-1; CDR3: CASSLVLAEASGANVLTF; DNA: TGCGCCAGCAGCTTGGTCCTAGCGGAGGCCTCTGGGGCCAACGTCCTGACTTTC
J: TRBJ2-5; length: 11; D: -; size: -; V: TRBV5-1; CDR3: CASSLAETQYF; DNA: TGCGCCAGCAGCTTGGCCGAGACCCAGTACTTC
J: TRBJ1-5; length: 14; D: -; size: -; V: TRBV21-1; CDR3: CASSSPGPNQPQHF; DNA: TGTGCCAGCAGCTCCCCAGGGCCCAATCAGCCCCAGCATTTT
J: TRBJ2-2; length: 15; D: TRBD2; size: -; V: TRBV11-2; CDR3: CASRLGLAVTGELFF; DNA: TGTGCCAGCAGACTAGGACTAGCGGTCACCGGGGAGCTGTTTTTT
J: TRBJ2-7; length: 15; D: TRBD1; size: few; V: TRBV30; CDR3: CAWSVNGQGPYEQYF; DNA: TGTGCCTGGAGTGTTAATGGACAGGGCCCCTACGAGCAGTACTTC
J: TRBJ1-1; length: 13; D: -; size: -; V: TRBV29-1; CDR3: CSVDVGAGSEAFF; DNA: TGCAGCGTTGATGTCGGGGCCGGTTCGGAAGCTTTCTTT
J: TRBJ2-5; length: 14; D: -; size: -; V: TRBV4-2; CDR3: CASSQDHPGETQYF; DNA: TGTGCCAGCAGCCAAGATCATCCCGGCGAGACCCAGTACTTC
J: TRBJ2-5; length: 16; D: TRBD2; size: -; V: TRBV5-1; CDR3: CASSLVAGLGGETQYF; DNA: TGCGCCAGCAGCTTGGTCGCAGGACTAGGAGGGGAGACCCAGTACTTC
J: TRBJ2-1; length: 12; D: TRBD2; size: -; V: TRBV5-6; CDR3: CASSRLGRGRLF; DNA: TGTGCCAGCAGCCGACTGGGGAGGGGAAGACTCTTC
J: TRBJ2-7; length: 15; D: -; size: -; V: TRBV27; CDR3: CASSPGRGRGYEQYF; DNA: TGTGCCAGCAGCCCAGGACGGGGGCGCGGGTACGAGCAGTACTTC
J: TRBJ2-7; length: 16; D: TRBD1; size: few; V: TRBV29-1; CDR3: CSVEDPDRGATYEQYF; DNA: TGCAGCGTTGAAGACCCCGACAGGGGGGCGACCTACGAGCAGTACTTC
J: TRBJ1-2; length: 15; D: -; size: -; V: TRBV9; CDR3: CASSVTDRPPSGYTF; DNA: TGTGCCAGCAGCGTCACCGACCGTCCCCCTAGCGGCTACACCTTC
J: TRBJ2-6; length: 14; D: -; size: -; V: TRBV29-1; CDR3: CSVSTLSGANVLTF; DNA: TGCAGCGTCTCGACACTCTCTGGGGCCAACGTCCTGACTTTC
J: TRBJ2-5; length: 13; D: TRBD1; size: -; V: TRBV5-1; CDR3: CASSIYRGETQYF; DNA: TGCGCCAGCAGCATCTACAGGGGAGAGACCCAGTACTTC
J: TRBJ1-2; length: 13; D: TRBD1; size: -; V: TRBV29-1; CDR3: CSVDTGGGYGYTF; DNA: TGCAGCGTCGACACAGGGGGAGGTTATGGCTACACCTTC
J: TRBJ2-1; length: 11; D: TRBD1; size: -; V: TRBV10-3; CDR3: CAISETGGKFF; DNA: TGTGCCATCAGTGAGACAGGGGGCAAGTTCTTC
J: TRBJ1-1; length: 14; D: TRBD1; size: -; V: TRBV19; CDR3: CASSPRTGNTEAFF; DNA: TGTGCCAGTAGTCCCCGGACAGGGAACACTGAAGCTTTCTTT
J: TRBJ1-1; length: 13; D: -; size: -; V: TRBV25-1; CDR3: CASTGEVLSEAFF; DNA: TGTGCCAGCACAGGGGAGGTTTTAAGTGAAGCTTTCTTT
J: TRBJ2-7; length: 18; D: -; size: few; V: TRBV5-1; CDR3: CASSLVGPVIFPSYEQYF; DNA: TGCGCCAGCAGCTTGGTGGGGCCCGTCATTTTCCCCTCCTACGAGCAGTACTTC
J: TRBJ2-5; length: 13; D: -; size: few; V: TRBV6-5; CDR3: CASTLQGQETQYF; DNA: TGTGCCAGCACCCTACAAGGACAAGAGACCCAGTACTTC
J: TRBJ2-2; length: 11; D: -; size: few; V: TRBV29-1; CDR3: CSVEFTGELFF; DNA: TGCAGCGTTGAGTTCACCGGGGAGCTGTTTTTT
J: TRBJ2-1; length: 12; D: -; size: -; V: TRBV9; CDR3: CASSVAGSGAFF; DNA: TGTGCCAGCAGCGTAGCAGGAAGTGGGGCGTTCTTC
J: TRBJ2-4; length: 14; D: -; size: -; V: TRBV30; CDR3: CAWGGVQGGNIQYF; DNA: TGTGCCTGGGGCGGGGTCCAGGGGGGAAACATTCAGTACTTC
J: TRBJ1-5; length: 15; D: TRBD1; size: -; V: TRBV5-1; CDR3: CASSPTTGANQPQHF; DNA: TGCGCCAGCAGCCCTACTACAGGGGCCAATCAGCCCCAGCATTTT
J: TRBJ1-2; length: 13; D: TRBD1; size: -; V: TRBV6-5; CDR3: CASSYSTGDGYTF; DNA: TGTGCCAGCAGTTACTCAACAGGGGATGGCTACACCTTC
J: TRBJ2-6; length: 16; D: -; size: few; V: TRBV7-2; CDR3: CASSPRVVPGANVLTF; DNA: TGTGCCAGCAGCCCCCGGGTAGTTCCCGGGGCCAACGTCCTGACTTTC
J: TRBJ2-1; length: 14; D: -; size: -; V: TRBV2; CDR3: CASSVGLNYNEQFF; DNA: TGTGCCAGCAGTGTCGGCCTAAACTACAATGAGCAGTTCTTC
J: TRBJ2-3; length: 11; D: -; size: -; V: TRBV29-1; CDR3: CSVDVTDTQYF; DNA: TGCAGCGTTGACGTCACAGATACGCAGTATTTT
J: TRBJ1-5; length: 11; D: -; size: -; V: TRBV2; CDR3: CASSGRETQHF; DNA: TGTGCCAGCAGTGGTAGGGAAACCCAGCATTTT
J: TRBJ1-1; length: 13; D: -; size: -; V: TRBV30; CDR3: CAWSVRVNTEAFF; DNA: TGTGCCTGGAGTGTACGAGTGAACACTGAAGCTTTCTTT
J: TRBJ2-5; length: 13; D: -; size: -; V: TRBV7-7; CDR3: CASSDGLRETQYF; DNA: TGTGCCAGCAGCGACGGTCTAAGGGAGACCCAGTACTTC
J: TRBJ2-3; length: 11; D: -; size: -; V: TRBV4-3; CDR3: CASSNTDTQYF; DNA: TGCGCCAGCAGTAACACAGATACGCAGTATTTT